The sequence of this T cell receptor (beta chain) was determined in a study of blood T cell repertoires in COVID-19. As for the study in general: Samples taken during acute and convalescent COVID-19 were collected in the United States, Italy and Spain. In each case, the material was cDNA or gDNA derived from T cells, B-cell-depleted T cells, or PBMCs.

Germline assignment: CDR1 SGHVS and CDR2 FNYEAQ. This CDR3 region has 16 residues. With 0 bases clipped from V and 2 bases from J, the junction kept 2 bases outside the gene matches. The table came from immunoSEQ multiplex PCR; TCRdb's copy has only in-frame clones and leaves some out. The sample contains about 150,000 clones, just over 85% of which appear only once. The material sequenced was peripheral blood. The sequence came from a man aged 65-85 years with acute or convalescent COVID-19. The chain combines TRBV7-6 with TRBJ2-7; 12 nucleotides agree with TRBD2. DNA for the CDR3: TGTGCCAGCAGCTTAGCGCGGACTAGCGGGACCTACGAGCAGTACTTC. This gives the protein CASSLARTSGTYEQYF.